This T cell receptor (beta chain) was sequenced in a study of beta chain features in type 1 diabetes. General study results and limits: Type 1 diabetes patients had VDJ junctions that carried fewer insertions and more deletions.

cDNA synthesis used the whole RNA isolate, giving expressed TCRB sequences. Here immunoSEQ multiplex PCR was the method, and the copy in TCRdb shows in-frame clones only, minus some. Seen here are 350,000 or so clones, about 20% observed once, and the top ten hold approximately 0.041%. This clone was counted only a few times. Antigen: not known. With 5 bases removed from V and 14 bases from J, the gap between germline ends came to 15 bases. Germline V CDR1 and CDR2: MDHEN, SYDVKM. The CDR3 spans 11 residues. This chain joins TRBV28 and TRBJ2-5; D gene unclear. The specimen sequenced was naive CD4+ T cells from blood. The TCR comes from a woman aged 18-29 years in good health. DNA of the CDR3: TGTGCCAGCAGTGCCCTTGGAGTCGGTTACTTC. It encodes CASSALGVGYF. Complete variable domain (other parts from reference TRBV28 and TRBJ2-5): DVKVTQSSRYLVKRTGEKVFLECVQDMDHENMFWYRQDPGLGLRLIYFSYDVKMKEKGDIPEGYSVSREKKERFSLILESASTNQTSMYLCASSALGVGYFGPGTRLLVL.